This entry lists 29 T cell receptor beta chains sequenced from one sample in a study of T cell responses to AZD1222 COVID-19 vaccine. Clones were read by immunoSEQ multiplex PCR, and TCRdb kept only the in-frame ones, dropping some. This sample yields more than 100,000 clones, of which 89% are seen a single time; about 4.1% belongs to the top ten. The sample in question was peripheral blood, obtained on day 0 of AZD1222 vaccination. The receptors come from an adult in good health.

Points on this clone: This sample also contains other DNA sequences that code for the same CDR3. The J gene is TRBJ1-5, the V gene TRBV30, with D unresolved. Germline lookup yields CDR1 GTSNPN and CDR2 SVGIG (reference sequence). Trimming removed 1 base at V and 0 bases at J, with 7 bases between. The CDR3 is 14 residues long. The CDR3 loop is CAWSEGNSNQPQHF. CDR3 bases: TGTGCCTGGAGTGAAGGGAATAGCAATCAGCCCCAGCATTTT.

In DNA form, the CDR3 reads TGCGCCAGCAGCCATGGACAGGGGACCGGGGAGCTGTTTTTT. This codes for CASSHGQGTGELFF. This chain joins TRBV4-1 and TRBJ2-2; 9 positions agree with TRBD1. The V gene's germline CDR1 is MGHRA and CDR2 YSYEKL. This CDR3 region has 14 residues. Trimming removed 3 bases from V and 5 bases from J; junction bases left unmatched: 1.

This chain connects TRBV27 to TRBJ2-7, with TRBD1 identical over 9 bases. Germline V gene data show CDR1 as MNHEY and CDR2 as SMNVEV (reference sequence). V trimming: 3 bases; J trimming: 3 bases; junction bases outside the gene matches: 6. The CDR3 is 15 residues long. CDR3: CASSFAQGAGYEQYF. The CDR3 DNA sequence: TGTGCCAGCAGTTTCGCACAGGGGGCTGGCTACGAGCAGTACTTC.

In its sample, this clone was seen once. This chain joins TRBV25-1 and TRBJ1-4; D is unclear. CDR1 and CDR2 from the germline V gene are MGHDK and SYGVNS. V was trimmed by 6 bases and J by 3 bases, leaving 8 bases between them. This CDR3 is built from 13 residues. CDR3 in amino acids: CASSVVANEKLFF. The CDR3, as DNA: TGTGCCAGCAGCGTAGTTGCTAATGAAAAACTGTTTTTT.

This chain joins TRBV6-5 and TRBJ1-1; TRBD1 agrees at 9 bases. The germline V gene encodes CDR1 MNHEY and CDR2 SVGAGI. J gave up 3 bases and V 6 bases, and 8 bases lay outside the gene matches. CDR3 length equals 15 residues. The CDR3 protein is CASSLRTGGYTEAFF. The CDR3 DNA follows: TGTGCCAGCAGCTTAAGAACAGGGGGCTACACTGAAGCTTTCTTT.

V and J are TRBV28 and TRBJ1-4; D is possibly TRBD1 (6 bases). Trimming cost V 6 bases and J 8 bases, with 16 bases left between them. The CDR3 loop spans 14 amino acids. The germline V gene has CDR1 MDHEN and CDR2 SYDVKM. Here the CDR3 DNA reads TGTGCCAGCAGCTTAACAGGGACGAGGGAAAAACTGTTTTTT. Translating gives CASSLTGTREKLFF.

J is TRBJ2-2 and V is TRBV5-1; 8 nucleotides align to TRBD2. Losses at the gene ends were 2 bases for V and 2 bases for J; bases not matched to a gene: 8. This CDR3 region has 17 residues. CDR1 and CDR2 from the germline V gene are SGHRS and YFSETQ. The CDR3 sequence is CASSFETSEKNTGELFF. As DNA, the CDR3 is TGCGCCAGCAGCTTTGAGACTAGCGAAAAAAACACCGGGGAGCTGTTTTTT.

This clone was seen just once. The J gene is TRBJ2-4, the V gene TRBV5-1, with 9 bases identical to TRBD1. Trimming at V came to 2 bases and at J to 5 bases, leaving 5 bases not matched to a gene. CDR1 and CDR2 (germline): SGHRS, YFSETQ. This CDR3 comprises 15 residues. The CDR3 loop reads CASSFAGQGQNIQYF. For the CDR3, the DNA is TGCGCCAGCAGCTTTGCGGGACAGGGCCAAAACATTCAGTACTTC.

The genes are TRBV23-1 and TRBJ2-1; 11 positions match TRBD2. TRBV23-1 is labeled an ORF, and its function is uncertain. V shed 9 bases, J shed 7 bases, and the junction held 8 bases outside the gene matches. The CDR3 runs 14 residues. The CDR3 protein is CARELAGGINEQFF. CDR3 sequence (DNA): TGCGCCAGGGAGCTAGCGGGAGGTATAAATGAGCAGTTCTTC.

The J gene is TRBJ2-7, the V gene TRBV6-5; TRBD1 matches 9 bases. V trimming: 5 bases; J trimming: 2 bases; junction bases outside the gene matches: 4. Germline CDR1 reads MNHEY; CDR2 reads SVGAGI. The CDR3 totals 14 residues. The CDR3 here is CASSQQGATYEQYF. CDR3 bases: TGTGCCAGCAGTCAACAGGGGGCTACCTACGAGCAGTACTTC.

The gene calls are TRBV10-3 and TRBJ2-5; 16 bases are shared with TRBD2. Trimming removed 4 bases from V and 4 bases from J; junction bases left unmatched: 6. Germline V gene sequence: CDR1 ENHRY, CDR2 SYGVKD. The CDR3 has 17 residues. The CDR3 DNA reads as TGTGCCATCAGTGTTGGGACTAGCGGGGGGGCCAGAGAGACCCAGTACTTC. Encoded protein: CAISVGTSGGARETQYF.

This chain joins TRBV19 and TRBJ2-7; maybe TRBD2 (5 bases). V was clipped by 5 bases and J by 1 base, with 15 bases between them. CDR1 is LNHDA, CDR2 SQIVND, per germline (reference sequence). The CDR3 totals 15 residues. This CDR3 is CASSPRTRASYEQYF. CDR3 sequence (DNA): TGTGCCAGTAGTCCGCGGACTCGGGCGTCCTACGAGCAGTACTTC.

This sequence joins TRBV5-5 and TRBJ1-3; TRBD1 might be the D (6 bases). Germline V gene data show CDR1 as SGHKS and CDR2 as YYEKEE (reference sequence). V was cut by 3 bases and J by 0 bases, with 16 bases left in between. This CDR3 contains 17 residues. CDR3 sequence (DNA): TGTGCCAGCAGCTCCACCCAGGGGCTTCACTCTGGAAACACCATATATTTT. Translation: CASSSTQGLHSGNTIYF.

This chain connects TRBV5-6 to TRBJ1-2; D is unresolved. Germline CDR1 and CDR2: SGHDT and YYEEEE. Trimming pared 0 bases from V and 1 base from J, leaving 10 bases between. This CDR3 region has 15 residues. The CDR3 spells CASSLVAIYNYGYTF. Written as DNA, the CDR3 is TGTGCCAGCAGCTTGGTAGCCATTTATAACTATGGCTACACCTTC.

CDR3 residues: CASSLIPTGQETQYF. The CDR3 bases are TGCGCCAGCAGCTTGATCCCGACAGGCCAAGAGACCCAGTACTTC. The gene calls are TRBV5-1 and TRBJ2-5, with D maybe TRBD1 (6 bases). Per germline, CDR1 SGHRS and CDR2 YFSETQ. V was shortened by 1 base and J by 1 base, with 11 bases between the two germline ends. The CDR3 sequence is 15 residues long.

The CDR3 bases are TGTGCTCTCGACGGGACGGCGGTCTCACCCCTCCACTTT. Translated: CALDGTAVSPLHF. The chain couples TRBV30 to TRBJ1-6; D is possibly TRBD1 (5 bases). In germline, CDR1 is GTSNPN, CDR2 SVGIG (reference sequence). There are 13 residues in the CDR3.

The chain employs TRBV5-8 and TRBJ2-2; TRBD1 aligns across 10 bases. Trimming removed 3 bases from V and 7 bases from J; junction bases left unmatched: 6. The CDR3 covers 15 residues. Per the germline V gene, CDR1 is SGHTS and CDR2 is YDEGEE. CDR3 protein: CASSYRDRGVGELFF. CDR3 nucleotide sequence: TGTGCCAGCAGCTACCGGGACAGGGGCGTCGGGGAGCTGTTTTTT.

The rearrangement links TRBV11-2 to TRBJ2-7, with TRBD2 as a possible D gene (6 bases). V was trimmed by 0 bases and J by 7 bases, leaving 19 bases between them. CDR1 and CDR2 from the germline V gene are SGHAT and FQNNGV. This CDR3 comprises 16 residues. CDR3 region: CASSLDGWTTLREQYF. For the CDR3, the DNA is TGTGCCAGCAGCTTAGATGGGTGGACTACACTACGAGAGCAGTACTTC.

The chain links TRBV5-1 to TRBJ2-1; 13 bases map to TRBD2. The CDR3 runs to 17 residues. CDR1 is SGHRS and CDR2 is YFSETQ in the germline V gene. Trimming cost V 0 bases and J 2 bases; bases outside gene matches: 2. CDR3 bases: TGCGCCAGCAGCTTGGGAGGGACTAGCGGGACCTACAATGAGCAGTTCTTC. Translation gives CASSLGGTSGTYNEQFF.

The chain is built from TRBV27 and TRBJ1-3; no definite D call. The CDR3 loop spans 16 amino acids. With 2 bases removed from V and 4 bases from J, the gap between germline ends came to 15 bases. Germline CDR1 reads MNHEY; CDR2 reads SMNVEV (reference sequence). DNA for the CDR3: TGTGCCAGCAGTTTAGGCGGGGTCTCAAGAGGAAACACCATATATTTT. Residues: CASSLGGVSRGNTIYF.

The chain employs TRBV5-1 and TRBJ2-5; TRBD1 or TRBD2 may be the D gene (5 bases each). Trimming removed 4 bases from V and 2 bases from J, with 18 bases in between. This CDR3 has 16 amino acids. Per germline, CDR1 SGHRS and CDR2 YFSETQ. Here the CDR3 reads CASSVSGRPQQETQYF. As DNA, the CDR3 is TGCGCCAGCAGCGTCTCGGGACGTCCCCAGCAAGAGACCCAGTACTTC.

This chain uses TRBV9 with TRBJ2-7, with a possible D match to TRBD2 (6 bases). The V end was cut by 0 bases, the J end by 2 bases, with 15 bases between. Looked up from germline, CDR1 is SGDLS and CDR2 is YYNGEE. This CDR3 region has 16 residues. The DNA of the CDR3 is TGTGCCAGCAGCGTAGGGGCGGGGCCTGCCCCCTACGAGCAGTACTTC. It translates to CASSVGAGPAPYEQYF.

In its sample, this clone was seen once. The chain joins TRBV2 to TRBJ1-1; possible D gene TRBD1, 5 bases. The CDR3 length is 15 residues. Germline loops: CDR1 SNHLY, CDR2 FYNNEI. The ends were cut back, 4 bases at V and 6 bases at J, with 18 bases in the middle. The CDR3 spells CASSGDAGRRAEAFF. DNA for the CDR3: TGTGCCAGCAGTGGGGACGCAGGGCGTAGGGCTGAAGCTTTCTTT.

The chain has TRBV27 and TRBJ2-7, with 8 bases that match TRBD1. Looked up from germline, CDR1 is MNHEY and CDR2 is SMNVEV (reference sequence). The trim removed 9 bases at V and 6 bases at J, leaving 10 bases unmatched. The CDR3 loop spans 13 amino acids. The CDR3 spells CASGAAGGGEQYF. The CDR3 DNA reads TGTGCCAGTGGGGCGGCAGGGGGCGGCGAGCAGTACTTC.

This CDR3 reads CASSFSSGQPQHF. For the CDR3, the DNA is TGCGCCAGCAGCTTCAGCTCAGGTCAGCCCCAGCATTTT. This sequence joins TRBV5-1 and TRBJ1-5, with D unclear. Trimming left V 2 bases short and J 6 bases short, with 9 bases between. The CDR3 is 13 amino acids. Per the germline V gene, CDR1 is SGHRS and CDR2 is YFSETQ.

The sample holds one count of this clone. The rearrangement joins TRBV5-1 to TRBJ2-7; 8 positions agree with TRBD1. The CDR3 is made up of 14 amino acids. Losses at the gene ends were 5 bases for V and 3 bases for J; bases not matched to a gene: 7. Per the germline V gene, CDR1 is SGHRS and CDR2 is YFSETQ. The CDR3 sequence: CASSRDRLNYEQYF. In DNA form, the CDR3 reads TGCGCCAGCAGTCGGGACAGGCTAAACTACGAGCAGTACTTC.

The chain couples TRBV7-9 to TRBJ2-1, with D unresolved. This CDR3 has 13 residues. Deletions cut 5 bases from V and 6 bases from J, with 11 bases between. Germline CDR1 reads SEHNR; CDR2 reads FQNEAQ (reference sequence). This chain's CDR3 is CASSPAGPNEQFF. CDR3 in DNA: TGTGCCAGCAGCCCCGCCGGCCCCAATGAGCAGTTCTTC.

The chain has TRBV6-4 and TRBJ2-1; TRBD2 aligns across 13 bases. Germline V CDR1 and CDR2: MRHNA, SNTAGT. The V segment lost 5 bases and the J segment 7 bases; nucleotides outside the gene matches: 8. The CDR3 length is 16 residues. This chain's CDR3 is CASSNTGTSGKNEQFF. The CDR3 region has the DNA TGTGCCAGCAGTAATACCGGGACTAGCGGGAAGAATGAGCAGTTCTTC.

The V and J genes are TRBV4-2 and TRBJ2-2, with 10 bases aligning to TRBD2. CDR1 LGHNA and CDR2 YNFKEQ come from the germline V gene. The CDR3 consists of 18 residues. The ends lost 0 bases at V and 2 bases at J; junction bases unmatched: 6. The CDR3 sequence is CASSQEALAGGNTGELFF. As DNA, the CDR3 is TGTGCCAGCAGCCAAGAGGCGTTAGCGGGGGGAAACACCGGGGAGCTGTTTTTT.